A single sample is the source of the 21 T cell receptor beta chains below, sequenced in a study of T cell repertoires in cytomegalovirus infection. No antigen has been identified for these receptors. TCRdb passed the reads through MiXCR, listing each CDR3 protein once. The data contain roughly 570,000 distinct CDR3 sequences, around 40% of them singletons. The input for sequencing was cultured PBMCs, taken from culture after CMV antigen stimulation. All receptors derive from a human donor in good health (CMV status not recorded). Some clones in this sample may be carry-over from other donors' samples.

The chain links TRBV7-4 to TRBJ2-3; D is uncertain. Trimming pared 2 bases from V and 3 bases from J, leaving 12 bases between. Germline CDR1 is SGHVT and CDR2 is SQSDAQ. The length of the CDR3 is 15 residues. The CDR3 nucleotides read TGTGCCAGCAGCTTAATAGTTGGACCGACAGATACGCAGTATTTT. Encoded protein: CASSLIVGPTDTQYF. Variable domain in full (rest from reference TRBV7-4 and TRBJ2-3): GAGVSQSPRYKVAKRGRDVALRCDSISGHVTLYWYRQTLGQGSEVLTYSQSDAQRDKSGRPSGRFSAERPERSVSTLKIQRTEQGDSAVYLCASSLIVGPTDTQYFGPGTRLTVL.

The chain links TRBV7-2 to TRBJ2-1, with D unresolved. V shed 4 bases and J shed 0 bases, with 4 bases lying between them. Germline CDR1 reads SGHTA; CDR2 reads FQGNSA. CDR3 length: 13 residues. CDR3 nucleotide sequence: TGTGCCAGCAGCTCCCCCTCCTACAATGAGCAGTTCTTC. Translated: CASSSPSYNEQFF.

The sample holds a few counts of this clonotype. V and J are TRBV10-3 and TRBJ1-5; a weak D match, TRBD1 (6 bases). Trimming took 3 bases from V and 4 from J, leaving 22 bases between them. CDR3 length equals 18 residues. Germline CDR1 reads ENHRY; CDR2 reads SYGVKD. CDR3 amino acids: CAISDRLGGPKFNQPQHF. The CDR3 DNA follows: TGTGCCATCAGTGACCGCCTGGGGGGCCCTAAATTTAATCAGCCCCAGCATTTT.

This clonotype showed up just a few times. The chain recombines TRBV7-8 with TRBJ1-1; D is uncertain. Per the germline V gene, CDR1 is SGHVS and CDR2 is FQNEAQ. Between the trimmed V and J ends, which lost 5 bases and 3 bases, there was a span of 16 bases. The CDR3 length is 15 residues. For the CDR3, the DNA is TGTGCCAGCAGCGCCAGGTGGGGAATTGACACTGAAGCTTTCTTT. This translates into CASSARWGIDTEAFF. Full variable domain (missing parts from reference TRBV7-8 and TRBJ1-1): GAGVSQSPRYKVAKRGQDVALRCDPISGHVSLFWYQQALGQGPEFLTYFQNEAQLDKSGLPSDRFFAERPEGSVSTLKIQRTQQEDSAVYLCASSARWGIDTEAFFGQGTRLTVV.

V gene TRBV6-1 combines with J gene TRBJ2-7, with D possibly called TRBD1 or TRBD2 (5 bases each). The ends were cut back, 2 bases at V and 4 bases at J, with 12 bases in the middle. Germline CDR1 is MNHNS and CDR2 is SASEGT. The CDR3 contains 14 residues. The CDR3 DNA reads TGTGCCAGCAGTGAACGAAGGGGCGGGTACGAGCAGTACTTC. Protein: CASSERRGGYEQYF.

There are a few counts of this clonotype. At one boundary the junction diverges from the germline segment, which might be a read error. V and J are TRBV20-1 and TRBJ1-4; a weak D match, TRBD1 (6 bases). CDR1 and CDR2 from the germline V gene are DFQATT and SNEGSKA (reference sequence). The CDR3 runs to 13 residues. The CDR3 sequence is CSARGGGAEKLFF. The CDR3 DNA follows: TGCAGTGCGAGAGGAGGGGGTGCGGAAAAACTGTTTTTT.

The rearrangement links TRBV10-3 to TRBJ1-3; 7 bases align to TRBD1. The V gene's germline CDR1 is ENHRY and CDR2 SYGVKD. V trimming: 3 bases; J trimming: 3 bases; junction bases outside the gene matches: 5. CDR3 length equals 15 residues. The CDR3 DNA reads as TGTGCCATCAGTGAAGCGGCAGGGGGTGGAAACACCATATATTTT. Protein: CAISEAAGGGNTIYF.

This clonotype has at least ten counts. The chain is built from TRBV7-2 and TRBJ1-2; D possibly corresponds to TRBD1 (6 bases). The CDR3 totals 16 residues. CDR1 is SGHTA and CDR2 is FQGNSA in the germline V gene. V was shortened by 5 bases and J by 6 bases, with 22 bases between the two germline ends. CDR3 nucleotides: TGTGCCAGCAGCCGAACCCCGTCCCGGGACATCAATGGCTACACCTTC. It specifies CASSRTPSRDINGYTF. Full variable domain (missing parts from reference TRBV7-2 and TRBJ1-2): GAGVSQSPSNKVTEKGKDVELRCDPISGHTALYWYRQSLGQGLEFLIYFQGNSAPDKSGLPSDRFSAERTGGSVSTLTIQRTQQEDSAVYLCASSRTPSRDINGYTFGSGTRLTVV.

J is TRBJ1-1 and V is TRBV12-3 or TRBV12-4, with 9 positions matching TRBD1. The V and J ends lost 6 bases and 4 bases, in that order; junction bases with no gene match: 15. This CDR3 is 17 amino acids long. The chain's CDR3 is CASSPIPGTGFGTEAFF. The CDR3 DNA reads TGTGCCAGCAGCCCAATCCCCGGGACAGGGTTCGGCACTGAAGCTTTCTTT.

The chain uses TRBV20-1 and TRBJ2-1; possible D gene TRBD2, 5 bases. The CDR3 has 14 amino acids. From germline, CDR1 is DFQATT and CDR2 SNEGSKA (reference sequence). Trimming shortened V by 2 bases and J by 3 bases, and 11 bases separated the two germline ends. The DNA of the CDR3 is TGCAGTGCTAGAACGCTAGCCTACTACAATGAGCAGTTCTTC. Protein: CSARTLAYYNEQFF.

In nucleotides, the CDR3 is TGTGCCAGCAGTGAAGGGGGGGACACAGATACGCAGTATTTT. The encoded protein is CASSEGGDTDTQYF. The chain couples TRBV2 to TRBJ2-3; D is possibly TRBD2 (6 bases). V lost 1 base and J 2 bases, leaving 7 bases between the germline ends. The CDR3 covers 14 residues. Looked up from germline, CDR1 is SNHLY and CDR2 is FYNNEI.

The chain combines TRBV15 with TRBJ2-1; D is uncertain. Trimming took 3 bases from V and 5 from J, leaving 14 bases between them. Germline V gene lookup returns CDR1 LNHNV and CDR2 YYDKDF (reference sequence). This CDR3 is 15 amino acids long. CDR3 sequence: CATSSWSARDNEQFF. CDR3 bases: TGTGCCACCAGCAGCTGGAGCGCCAGAGACAATGAGCAGTTCTTC. The complete variable domain, with remaining parts taken from reference TRBV15 and TRBJ2-1, reads DAMVIQNPRYQVTQFGKPVTLSCSQTLNHNVMYWYQQKSSQAPKLLFHYYDKDFNNEADTPDNFQSRRPNTSFCFLDIRSPGLGDTAMYLCATSSWSARDNEQFFGPGTRLTVL.

The chain is built from TRBV11-2 and TRBJ2-1; 10 positions agree with TRBD1. Looked up from germline, CDR1 is SGHAT and CDR2 is FQNNGV. This CDR3 has 14 residues. After removal of 8 bases from V and 8 bases from J, the junction contained 9 bases not matched to a gene. CDR3 bases: TGTGCCAGCCACTGCCGGGACAGGGGTTATGAGCAGTTCTTC. Its protein product is CASHCRDRGYEQFF.

This clonotype was detected only a few times. This chain uses TRBV7-7 with TRBJ2-5, with D maybe TRBD1 (5 bases). The CDR3 consists of 14 residues. Looked up from germline, CDR1 is SSHAT and CDR2 is FNYEAQ (reference sequence). The ends were cut back, 5 bases at V and 0 bases at J, with 10 bases in the middle. CDR3 in amino acids: CASSPGHNQETQYF. The CDR3 coding sequence is TGTGCCAGCAGCCCAGGACACAACCAAGAGACCCAGTACTTC.

The chain joins TRBV5-1 to TRBJ2-7, with 7 bases matching TRBD1. Germline V gene data show CDR1 as SGHRS and CDR2 as YFSETQ. This CDR3 is built from 13 residues. J lost 3 bases, V lost 6 bases, and 6 bases had no gene match. CDR3 sequence reads: CASKGAGGYEQYF. The DNA for the CDR3 is TGCGCCAGCAAGGGGGCAGGGGGCTACGAGCAGTACTTC.

The chain recombines TRBV7-9 with TRBJ1-2; D remains unclear. The CDR3 loop spans 14 amino acids. V lost 3 bases to trimming and J lost 1 base, with 9 bases between them. CDR1 and CDR2 from the germline V gene are SEHNR and FQNEAQ (reference sequence). CDR3: CASSFFRLNYGYTF. CDR3 nucleotides: TGTGCCAGCAGCTTCTTTCGCCTTAACTATGGCTACACCTTC.

This clonotype has just a few counts. The CDR3 reads CASSIDGGDNQPQHF. For the CDR3, the DNA is TGTGCCAGTAGTATAGACGGGGGGGACAATCAGCCCCAGCATTTT. The chain uses TRBV19 and TRBJ1-5; maybe TRBD1 (5 bases). The CDR3 totals 15 residues. The V gene lost 0 bases and the J gene lost 3 bases, with 9 bases spanning the gap. Germline CDR1 reads LNHDA; CDR2 reads SQIVND (reference sequence).

The chain combines TRBV4-3 with TRBJ1-4, with D uncertain. There are 14 residues in the CDR3. Per the germline V gene, CDR1 is LGHNA and CDR2 is YSLEER. V gave up 2 bases and J gave up 6 bases, with 10 bases separating them. The CDR3 loop reads CASSQNSGDEKLFF. CDR3 coding DNA: TGCGCCAGCAGCCAAAACAGCGGAGATGAAAAACTGTTTTTT.

The chain combines TRBV7-9 with TRBJ2-1, with TRBD2 matching 10 bases. Germline assignment: CDR1 SEHNR and CDR2 FQNEAQ (reference sequence). J was trimmed by 10 bases and V by 6 bases; bases with no gene match: 9. The CDR3 totals 14 residues. CDR3 nucleotides: TGTGCCAGCAGAGAACTAGCGGGATACGGGGAGCAGTTCTTC. Protein product: CASRELAGYGEQFF.

The chain uses TRBV7-4 and TRBJ1-2; no reliable D call. V lost 4 bases, J lost 4 bases, and 7 bases lay in between. CDR3 size: 12 residues. Germline V gene lookup returns CDR1 SGHVT and CDR2 SQSDAQ. For the CDR3, the DNA is TGTGCCAGCAGCTCCCTGTTCTATGGCTACACCTTC. Its protein product is CASSSLFYGYTF.

This clonotype has a handful of counts. The rearrangement joins TRBV7-2 to TRBJ2-5, with no clear D. The germline V gene encodes CDR1 SGHTA and CDR2 FQGNSA. Trimming left V 3 bases short and J 2 bases short, with 10 bases between. This CDR3 is built from 14 residues. The CDR3 DNA follows: TGTGCCAGCAGCTTCGGAGTTCGACAAGAGACCCAGTACTTC. Amino acid sequence: CASSFGVRQETQYF.